This record covers a single TCR beta chain. The antigen remains undetermined. These gene names are mouse names. The same CDR3 arises from other DNA sequences in this sample as well. Extracted RNA was reverse transcribed into cDNA, the sequencing template. The method was immunoSEQ multiplex PCR; TCRdb's version includes in-frame clones alone and lacks a portion of them. This sample comprises around 290,000 clones, none seen once only. Cutaneous lymph node cells were pooled, and they were sorted using CD4, CD8alpha, NKG2D, NKG2ACE and other markers. The sample comes from a study of CD8+ T cells in alopecia areata. Study context: Donors of skin were C3H/HeJ mice aged about 6-12 months with spontaneous alopecia, and recipients were approximately 7-10-week-old female C3H/HeJ mice. Notes on the study in general: Resident alphabeta T-cell populations of normal skin are likewise subject to sequencing in scalp samples. Clonality in lesional scalp, especially alopecia totalis/universalis, exceeded that of normal scalp.

This TCR came from a C3H/HeJ mouse with alopecia areata. MHC haplotype: H2-k. The sample consisted of CD4+ T cells sorted from a lymph node.

Here the CDR3 reads CASSQAGLGSYEQYF. The sequenced part of the CDR3 DNA is TGTGCCAGCAGCCAAGCGGGACTGGGGTCCTAT. V usage is TRBV5 and J usage is TRBJ2-7; 10 nucleotides align to TRBD2. The CDR3 end falls 4 residues outside the read, so it is completed with the germline J gene. J gave up 1 base and V 1 base, and 1 base lay outside the gene matches. The CDR3 loop spans 15 amino acids. Germline V gene sequence: CDR1 LGHNA, CDR2 YNLKQL (reference sequence).